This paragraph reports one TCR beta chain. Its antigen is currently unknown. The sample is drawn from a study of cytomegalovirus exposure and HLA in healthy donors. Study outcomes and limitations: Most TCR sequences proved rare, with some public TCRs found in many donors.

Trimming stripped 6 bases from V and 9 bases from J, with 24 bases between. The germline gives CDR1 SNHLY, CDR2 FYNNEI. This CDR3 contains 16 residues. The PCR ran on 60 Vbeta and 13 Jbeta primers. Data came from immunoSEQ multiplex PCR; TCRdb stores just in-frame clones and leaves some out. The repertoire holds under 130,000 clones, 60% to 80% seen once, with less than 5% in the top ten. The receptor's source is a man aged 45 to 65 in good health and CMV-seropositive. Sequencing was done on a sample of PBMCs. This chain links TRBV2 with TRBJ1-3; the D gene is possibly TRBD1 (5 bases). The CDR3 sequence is CASRPPGEVPGGTIYF. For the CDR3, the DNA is TGTGCCAGCAGACCACCGGGTGAAGTCCCGGGGGGCACCATATATTTT.